Listed here are 9 T cell receptor beta chains from one sample, sequenced in a study of human T cells and chemical hapten exposure. TCRdb reanalysed the RACE reads using MiXCR and keeps one entry per CDR3 protein. The sample yields approximately 110,000 distinct CDR3 sequences, about 10% seen once. Time point meaning: patch test 1, 2 weeks after DPC sensitization. Treatment in this sample: therapeutic diphenylcyclopropenone sensitization with weekly scalp DPC. The sequencing here drew on whole blood, taken in connection with sensitization to the hapten diphenylcyclopropenone (DPC). These receptors all stem from a middle-aged woman with alopecia areata. Some clones in this sample may be carry-over from other donors' samples.

This clonotype turned up a few times. The chain carries TRBV20-1 and TRBJ1-5; D possibly corresponds to TRBD1 (5 bases). CDR3 length: 13 residues. V lost 1 base, J lost 2 bases, and 6 bases lay in between. The germline V gene has CDR1 DFQATT and CDR2 SNEGSKA (reference sequence). The CDR3 is CSARGGGNQPQHF. The CDR3, as DNA: TGCAGTGCTAGAGGGGGGGGCAATCAGCCCCAGCATTTT.

Here the CDR3 DNA reads TGTGCCAGCAGTTACTCAGGTCCTGCCTACGAGCAGTACTTC. Translating it yields CASSYSGPAYEQYF. The V and J genes are TRBV6-2 or TRBV6-3 and TRBJ2-7; D is undetermined. This CDR3 is built from 14 residues. Germline V gene data show CDR1 as MNHEY and CDR2 as SVGEGT. V was clipped by 0 bases and J by 2 bases, with 8 bases between them.

This clonotype was counted a few times. The gene calls are TRBV28 and TRBJ1-6; maybe TRBD1 (6 bases). In germline, CDR1 is MDHEN, CDR2 SYDVKM. The V end was cut by 2 bases, the J end by 7 bases, with 18 bases between. The CDR3 spans 17 residues. CDR3 DNA sequence: TGTGCCAGCAGTTTAGGCCCCACCATGGACAGAAATTCACCCCTCCACTTT. Protein sequence: CASSLGPTMDRNSPLHF.

There are many counts of this clonotype. V gene TRBV4-3 combines with J gene TRBJ1-1; perhaps TRBD1 as D (5 bases). V gave up 3 bases and J gave up 3 bases, with 14 bases separating them. The CDR3 sequence is 15 residues long. CDR1 and CDR2 from the germline V gene are LGHNA and YSLEER. CDR3 nucleotides: TGCGCCAGCAGCCAGGACCCTCAGGGATACACTGAAGCTTTCTTT. Protein: CASSQDPQGYTEAFF.

The V gene is TRBV20-1, the J gene TRBJ2-3; D not certain. This CDR3 has 12 residues. The germline CDR1 and CDR2 sequences are DFQATT and SNEGSKA (reference sequence). Trimming cost V 3 bases and J 10 bases, with 14 bases left between them. Here the CDR3 reads CSARPTGFAQYF. The DNA of the CDR3 is TGCAGTGCTAGGCCAACGGGTTTTGCGCAGTATTTT.

The chain couples TRBV7-2 to TRBJ2-5; 10 nucleotides align to TRBD2. The germline V gene has CDR1 SGHTA and CDR2 FQGNSA. The CDR3 contains 14 residues. Losses at the gene ends were 4 bases for V and 4 bases for J; bases not matched to a gene: 3. This CDR3 reads CASSWLAGGETQYF. The CDR3 DNA sequence: TGTGCCAGCAGCTGGTTAGCGGGAGGAGAGACCCAGTACTTC. The full variable domain, with the rest looked up from reference TRBV7-2 and TRBJ2-5, is GAGVSQSPSNKVTEKGKDVELRCDPISGHTALYWYRQSLGQGLEFLIYFQGNSAPDKSGLPSDRFSAERTGGSVSTLTIQRTQQEDSAVYLCASSWLAGGETQYFGPGTRLLVL.

This clonotype was observed at least ten times. The J gene is TRBJ2-7, the V gene TRBV7-2; possible D gene TRBD1, 6 bases. The V and J ends lost 1 base and 2 bases respectively, with 6 bases between them. The germline V gene has CDR1 SGHTA and CDR2 FQGNSA. The CDR3 totals 13 residues. The CDR3 DNA follows: TGTGCCAGCAGCTTAGGGACAGCCTACGAGCAGTACTTC. Protein product: CASSLGTAYEQYF. Combining the CDR3 with reference TRBV7-2 and TRBJ2-7 gives the whole variable domain GAGVSQSPSNKVTEKGKDVELRCDPISGHTALYWYRQSLGQGLEFLIYFQGNSAPDKSGLPSDRFSAERTGGSVSTLTIQRTQQEDSAVYLCASSLGTAYEQYFGPGTRLTVT.

This clonotype has more than one count but fewer than ten. The chain combines TRBV12-3 or TRBV12-4 with TRBJ2-7; TRBD1 matches 7 bases. V was clipped by 8 bases and J by 3 bases; unmatched bases: 10. CDR3 size: 14 residues. The CDR3 DNA reads as TGTGCCAGCGGAGAGGGACAGTCTATCTACGAGCAGTACTTC. Amino acids: CASGEGQSIYEQYF.

This clonotype was observed at least ten times. The chain uses TRBV29-1 and TRBJ2-2; a weak D match, TRBD2 (6 bases). V lost 6 bases, J lost 5 bases, and 19 bases lay in between. Germline CDR1 reads SQVTM; CDR2 reads ANQGSEA. The CDR3 runs 15 residues. CDR3 DNA sequence: TGCAGCGTACTGACGGGACTCGGAAGTACCGGGGAGCTGTTTTTT. Translated, it gives CSVLTGLGSTGELFF.